Following are 25 T cell receptor beta chains from one sample sequenced in a study of cytomegalovirus exposure and HLA in healthy donors. The PCR contained 60 Vbeta and 13 Jbeta primers. Clones were read by immunoSEQ multiplex PCR, and TCRdb kept only the in-frame ones, dropping some. The profile shows 140,000 to 150,000 clones, around a tenth of them singletons. The specimen sequenced was PBMCs. The receptors come from a male donor in good health and CMV-seronegative.

The table lists this clone with a few counts. This chain links TRBV2 with TRBJ1-1; TRBD1 agrees at 7 bases. The CDR3 has 14 residues. Germline V lookup: CDR1 SNHLY, CDR2 FYNNEI. The V gene end was trimmed by 8 bases and the J gene end by 2 bases; junction bases not matched to a gene: 8. The CDR3 region is CASSRQGLNTEAFF. The CDR3 DNA reads as TGTGCCAGCTCTCGACAGGGCCTCAACACTGAAGCTTTCTTT.

This clone was seen a handful of times. This chain uses TRBV6-5 with TRBJ2-5, with 9 bases identical to TRBD2. The V and J ends lost 5 bases and 4 bases, in that order; junction bases with no gene match: 8. The CDR3 is 15 residues long. Germline CDR1 reads MNHEY; CDR2 reads SVGAGI. CDR3 DNA: TGTGCCAGCAGTCGCCTGAGGCGGGGGGGAGAGACCCAGTACTTC. It yields the protein CASSRLRRGGETQYF.

The V and J genes are TRBV29-1 and TRBJ2-7; D is perhaps TRBD1 (5 bases). The CDR3 consists of 11 residues. With 8 bases removed from V and 6 bases from J, the gap between germline ends came to 14 bases. Germline assignment: CDR1 SQVTM and CDR2 ANQGSEA. CDR3 DNA: TGCAGCACTGAGCAGGGCGGCGAGCAGTACTTC. This translates into CSTEQGGEQYF.

CDR3 residues: CASSLRTRLNTGELFF. DNA of the CDR3: TGTGCCAGCAGTCTGCGGACAAGACTGAACACCGGGGAGCTGTTTTTT. The chain is built from TRBV27 and TRBJ2-2; a possible D gene is TRBD1 (5 bases). The germline V gene encodes CDR1 MNHEY and CDR2 SMNVEV (reference sequence). This CDR3 has 16 amino acids. V gave up 5 bases and J gave up 1 base, with 14 bases separating them.

This clone was observed a handful of times. The rearrangement uses TRBV7-8 and TRBJ1-1, with 7 bases identical to TRBD1. There are 19 residues in the CDR3. Germline-derived CDR1 and CDR2 are SGHVS and FQNEAQ. The V gene end was trimmed by 5 bases and the J gene end by 0 bases; junction bases not matched to a gene: 18. The CDR3 loop reads CASSRGVRDRLLMNTEAFF. The CDR3 DNA is TGTGCCAGCAGCCGAGGAGTCCGGGACAGACTTTTGATGAACACTGAAGCTTTCTTT.

Note on this clone: Germline is not matched at one junction end, which may reflect a read error. This chain links TRBV27 with TRBJ1-5, with 8 bases that match TRBD1. The germline gives CDR1 MNHEY, CDR2 SMNVEV (reference sequence). The CDR3 consists of 15 residues. The CDR3 DNA is TGTGTCAGCAGATCGGACAGGGCGAGTGCTCAGCCCCAGCATTTT. Its protein product is CVSRSDRASAQPQHF.

A few counts support this clone. V is TRBV28 and J is TRBJ1-6, with 8 bases aligning to TRBD1. J gave up 6 bases and V 7 bases, and 5 bases lay outside the gene matches. CDR3 length equals 14 residues. Germline assignment: CDR1 MDHEN and CDR2 SYDVKM. The CDR3 sequence: CASNPDRANSPLHF. The CDR3 nucleotides read TGTGCCAGCAACCCGGACAGGGCTAATTCACCCCTCCACTTT.

Only a few counts were recorded for this clone. The V call is TRBV27, the J call TRBJ1-1; tentatively, D is TRBD1 (5 bases). The CDR3 runs to 14 residues. Germline V CDR1 and CDR2: MNHEY, SMNVEV (reference sequence). The V and J ends lost 7 bases and 4 bases respectively, with 16 bases between them. The CDR3 DNA follows: TGTGCCAGCACCCCCGGGGGGAGGAGCACTGAAGCTTTCTTT. As protein: CASTPGGRSTEAFF.

The rearrangement joins TRBV9 to TRBJ1-4; D is ambiguous. The CDR3 contains 14 residues. The V and J ends lost 0 bases and 8 bases respectively, with 11 bases between them. Germline loops: CDR1 SGDLS, CDR2 YYNGEE. Here the CDR3 DNA reads TGTGCCAGCAGCGTAGGAGGGCTGGGGGAAAAACTGTTTTTT. Translating gives CASSVGGLGEKLFF.

This clone occurred a few times. The rearrangement joins TRBV19 to TRBJ2-7; D possibly corresponds to TRBD2 (5 bases). Germline loops: CDR1 LNHDA, CDR2 SQIVND (reference sequence). The CDR3 consists of 13 residues. The V end was cut by 5 bases, the J end by 4 bases, with 12 bases between. The CDR3 nucleotides are TGTGCCAGTAGTCCTCGGACTGTGTACGAGCAGTACTTC. It is translated as CASSPRTVYEQYF.

J is TRBJ2-3 and V is TRBV7-9, with a tentative D call TRBD2 (5 bases). The germline gives CDR1 SEHNR, CDR2 FQNEAQ (reference sequence). Trimming cost V 5 bases and J 0 bases, with 12 bases left between them. CDR3 length: 15 residues. This CDR3 is CASSERDRSTDTQYF. The DNA of the CDR3 is TGTGCCAGCAGCGAACGGGATCGTAGCACAGATACGCAGTATTTT.

This chain links TRBV9 with TRBJ2-1, with 9 bases aligning to TRBD1. The V segment lost 3 bases and the J segment 4 bases; nucleotides outside the gene matches: 8. The CDR3 is 16 amino acids. CDR1 and CDR2 from the germline V gene are SGDLS and YYNGEE. This chain's CDR3 is CASSARTGVMYNEQFF. In DNA, the CDR3 is TGTGCCAGCAGCGCTAGGACAGGGGTTATGTACAATGAGCAGTTCTTC.

This chain links TRBV4-1 with TRBJ1-1; D is uncertain. The CDR3 has 13 residues. The germline gives CDR1 MGHRA, CDR2 YSYEKL. The ends were cut back, 1 base at V and 6 bases at J, with 9 bases in the middle. The CDR3 DNA sequence: TGCGCCAGCAGCCAAGGGCGGGGAGCTGAAGCTTTCTTT. Protein product: CASSQGRGAEAFF.

The chain links TRBV2 to TRBJ1-6; TRBD1 is a possible D gene (6 bases). Per germline, CDR1 SNHLY and CDR2 FYNNEI. The CDR3 is 14 residues long. The germline V and J ends were trimmed by 8 bases and 7 bases, with 15 bases remaining between them. The CDR3 DNA reads as TGTGCCAGCTCGCCCAGACAGGACAATTCACCCCTCCACTTT. Amino acids: CASSPRQDNSPLHF.

This clone was seen a few times. V usage is TRBV7-9 and J usage is TRBJ2-7; D possibly corresponds to TRBD1 (5 bases). This CDR3 is built from 12 residues. CDR1 SEHNR and CDR2 FQNEAQ come from the germline V gene (reference sequence). V shed 2 bases and J shed 6 bases, with 8 bases lying between them. As DNA, the CDR3 is TGTGCCAGCAGCTTACAGGGAAGCGAGCAGTACTTC. Encoded protein: CASSLQGSEQYF.

The chain joins TRBV27 to TRBJ1-5; D is unclear. Germline loops: CDR1 MNHEY, CDR2 SMNVEV (reference sequence). Trimming took 6 bases from V and 0 from J, leaving 6 bases between them. The CDR3 is made up of 13 amino acids. CDR3 DNA: TGTGCCAGCAGACTATATAGCAATCAGCCCCAGCATTTT. Translation: CASRLYSNQPQHF.

The chain recombines TRBV6-5 with TRBJ2-7; 8 bases map to TRBD2. Losses at the gene ends were 3 bases for V and 2 bases for J; bases not matched to a gene: 6. Germline V gene lookup returns CDR1 MNHEY and CDR2 SVGAGI. This CDR3 region has 15 residues. This CDR3 is CASSYGEAGAYEQYF. CDR3 nucleotides: TGTGCCAGCAGTTATGGAGAAGCGGGGGCCTACGAGCAGTACTTC.

This clone was found a few times. This chain joins TRBV28 and TRBJ1-5, with a possible D match to TRBD1 (6 bases). The CDR3 sequence is 15 residues long. Trimming took off 5 bases at V and 0 bases at J, with 11 bases between the two ends. Germline CDR1 MDHEN, CDR2 SYDVKM. The CDR3 nucleotides read TGTGCCAGCAGTCCGGGACATTTTAGCAATCAGCCCCAGCATTTT. Protein product: CASSPGHFSNQPQHF.

The chain uses TRBV5-3 and TRBJ2-7, with TRBD2 matching 8 bases. TRBV5-3 is assigned to the ORF class and has an uncertain function. The CDR3 spans 16 residues. The J segment lost 0 bases and the V segment lost 2 bases, leaving 7 bases of the junction unmatched. CDR3 sequence reads: CARSFIGLAGSYEQYF. The CDR3 DNA reads as TGTGCCAGAAGCTTTATAGGACTAGCAGGCTCCTACGAGCAGTACTTC.

This clone was observed a handful of times. The chain uses TRBV6-5 and TRBJ2-1; TRBD1 aligns across 7 bases. The CDR3 runs to 15 residues. CDR1 and CDR2 (germline): MNHEY, SVGAGI. The trim removed 4 bases at V and 0 bases at J, leaving 3 bases unmatched. The CDR3 region is CASSSYRGSYNEQFF. The CDR3 DNA is TGTGCCAGCAGTTCCTACAGGGGCTCCTACAATGAGCAGTTCTTC.

This clone was detected a few times. V gene TRBV2 combines with J gene TRBJ2-7; 9 bases fit TRBD1. This CDR3 comprises 13 residues. Germline V gene lookup returns CDR1 SNHLY and CDR2 FYNNEI. With 10 bases clipped from V and 9 bases from J, the junction kept 13 bases outside the gene matches. The CDR3 DNA reads TGTGCCACCATAGAGGACAGGGGAGTAAGGCAGTACTTC. Translating it yields CATIEDRGVRQYF.

V is TRBV28 and J is TRBJ1-5; D possibly corresponds to TRBD1 (5 bases). Germline lookup yields CDR1 MDHEN and CDR2 SYDVKM. The length of the CDR3 is 15 residues. The V end was cut by 3 bases, the J end by 3 bases, with 12 bases between. CDR3 bases: TGTGCCAGCAGTTTTCCGACAGTCACCAATCAGCCCCAGCATTTT. As protein: CASSFPTVTNQPQHF.

The rearrangement joins TRBV9 to TRBJ2-1; the match to TRBD2 covers 14 bases. CDR3 length: 15 residues. With 4 bases clipped from V and 9 bases from J, the junction kept 6 bases outside the gene matches. Germline V lookup: CDR1 SGDLS, CDR2 YYNGEE. This chain's CDR3 is CASSRGTSGSGEQFF. CDR3 DNA: TGTGCCAGCAGCAGAGGGACTAGCGGGAGCGGTGAGCAGTTCTTC.

This clone was seen a few times. This chain joins TRBV21-1 and TRBJ2-1; TRBD2, the table's D call, lacks a check against the DNA. TRBV21-1 has pseudogene status. The CDR3 spans 15 residues. The CDR3 reads CASSSGGSKSNEQFF. In DNA, the CDR3 is TGTGCCAGCAGCAGTGGGGGGAGTAAATCGAATGAGCAGTTCTTC.

The chain carries TRBV7-8 and TRBJ1-1; a possible D gene is TRBD1 (6 bases). The CDR3 contains 15 residues. Germline V CDR1 and CDR2: SGHVS, FQNEAQ. The V end lost 6 bases, the J end lost 1 base, and 15 bases lay between the germline ends. CDR3 region: CASRRLGAPNTEAFF. In DNA, the CDR3 is TGTGCCAGCAGGCGACTGGGGGCCCCGAACACTGAAGCTTTCTTT.